The next 18 T cell receptor beta chains were all read from a single sample in a study of blood T cells in healthy people across ages. A second PCR of about 7 to 11 cycles used a sample-barcoded 5' primer and a J-beta primer mix. TCRdb processed the 5' RACE reads anew with MiXCR; each CDR3 protein has one entry. This table has some 890,000 distinct CDR3 sequences, about 28% appearing once. A further study also used this sample, focusing on T cells of mothers and their children.

Sequencing used blood. All receptors come from a woman in her 40s in good health.

This clonotype appeared many times. V is TRBV7-9 and J is TRBJ1-1; 7 positions match TRBD1. Unmatched junction bases numbered 10, after V lost 5 bases and J lost 1 base. The CDR3 spans 16 residues. Germline lookup yields CDR1 SEHNR and CDR2 FQNEAQ (reference sequence). The CDR3 protein is CASSLNPGQANTEAFF. The CDR3 nucleotides are TGTGCCAGCAGCCTAAATCCTGGACAGGCGAACACTGAAGCTTTCTTT.

On this clonotype: A much more abundant neighbour one base away suggests this may be a read error. The chain joins TRBV20-1 to TRBJ2-7; D may match TRBD1 or TRBD2 (5 bases each). Germline CDR1 and CDR2: DFQATT and SNEGSKA (reference sequence). This CDR3 is 13 amino acids long. The CDR3 sequence is CSASPGTAYGQYF. CDR3 in DNA: TGCAGTGCTAGCCCGGGGACCGCCTACGGGCAGTACTTC.

V and J are TRBV12-3 or TRBV12-4 and TRBJ2-3, with D tentatively TRBD2 (5 bases). Deletions cut 3 bases from V and 0 bases from J, with 10 bases between. The length of the CDR3 is 15 residues. The CDR3 is CASSFSGVSTDTQYF. The CDR3 coding sequence is TGTGCCAGCAGTTTCTCCGGGGTTAGCACAGATACGCAGTATTTT.

At least ten counts were recorded for this clonotype. The chain is built from TRBV12-3 or TRBV12-4 and TRBJ1-2; TRBD1 matches at 8 bases. After removal of 3 bases from V and 4 bases from J, the junction contained 7 bases not matched to a gene. This CDR3 spans 15 amino acids. The CDR3 DNA reads TGTGCCAGCAGTTTTAACCGACAGGGGTCCTATGGCTACACCTTC. It translates to CASSFNRQGSYGYTF.

The V call is TRBV7-9, the J call TRBJ1-1, with D possibly TRBD1 on 6 matching bases. The CDR3 contains 14 residues. Trimming left V 3 bases short and J 4 bases short, with 12 bases between. CDR1 SEHNR and CDR2 FQNEAQ come from the germline V gene (reference sequence). The CDR3 coding sequence is TGTGCCAGCAGCTTGTACAGGGATGGCACTGAAGCTTTCTTT. Translated: CASSLYRDGTEAFF.

The CDR3 region is CASSFRQGVGNEQFF. For the CDR3, the DNA is TGTGCCAGCAGCTTCCGACAGGGCGTAGGCAATGAGCAGTTCTTC. The J gene is TRBJ2-1, the V gene TRBV3-1; 7 bases match TRBD1. The CDR3 sequence is 15 residues long. The J segment lost 6 bases and the V segment lost 5 bases, leaving 10 bases of the junction unmatched. Germline CDR1 reads LGHDT; CDR2 reads YNNKEL (reference sequence).

This clonotype showed up many times. The V call is TRBV5-1, the J call TRBJ2-1, with 9 bases that match TRBD2. This CDR3 is built from 14 residues. The germline gives CDR1 SGHRS, CDR2 YFSETQ. Trimming took 4 bases from V and 7 from J; bases not matched to a gene: 6. CDR3 in amino acids: CASSNSGGLNEQFF. CDR3 coding DNA: TGCGCCAGCAGCAACAGCGGGGGGTTGAATGAGCAGTTCTTC.

The chain couples TRBV29-1 to TRBJ1-1; D is unresolved. CDR3 length: 12 residues. V lost 1 base and J 6 bases, leaving 9 bases between the germline ends. CDR1 is SQVTM, CDR2 ANQGSEA, per germline. In DNA form, the CDR3 reads TGCAGCGTTGAAGGCTCTGCCCCTGAAGCTTTCTTT. Translated: CSVEGSAPEAFF.

This clonotype showed up just a few times. The V gene is TRBV20-1, the J gene TRBJ2-4; TRBD1 agrees at 11 bases. With 3 bases clipped from V and 13 bases from J, the junction kept 8 bases outside the gene matches. The V gene's germline CDR1 is DFQATT and CDR2 SNEGSKA (reference sequence). The CDR3 runs 13 residues. The CDR3: CSARGQGDYQQYF. DNA of the CDR3: TGCAGTGCTAGGGGACAGGGGGACTACCAGCAGTACTTC.

This clonotype appeared a few times. The rearrangement joins TRBV6-6 to TRBJ1-1; no definite D call. Germline V CDR1 and CDR2: MNHNY, SVGAGI (reference sequence). This CDR3 contains 12 residues. Between the trimmed V and J ends, which lost 5 bases and 1 base, there was a span of 5 bases. CDR3 DNA sequence: TGTGCCAGCAGTAACCGGAACACTGAAGCTTTCTTT. Translation: CASSNRNTEAFF.

V usage is TRBV5-1 and J usage is TRBJ2-2, with 9 bases fitting TRBD2. The germline V gene encodes CDR1 SGHRS and CDR2 YFSETQ. This CDR3 spans 16 amino acids. The V segment lost 2 bases and the J segment 0 bases; nucleotides outside the gene matches: 2. CDR3 loop: CASSFLAGSNTGELFF. DNA of the CDR3: TGCGCCAGCAGCTTTCTAGCGGGGTCGAACACCGGGGAGCTGTTTTTT.

This clonotype was found many times. This rearrangement joins TRBV5-1 to TRBJ2-7, with D perhaps matching TRBD1 or TRBD2 (5 bases each). The CDR3 runs to 12 residues. Trimming shortened V by 9 bases and J by 7 bases, and 17 bases separated the two germline ends. Germline V CDR1 and CDR2: SGHRS, YFSETQ. The CDR3 loop is CATGTTLGEQYF. The CDR3 DNA sequence: TGCGCCACCGGGACCACCCTTGGGGAGCAGTACTTC.

The count of this clonotype is one. The V gene is TRBV5-1, the J gene TRBJ2-5; D is perhaps TRBD1 or TRBD2 (5 bases each). The CDR3 is made up of 15 amino acids. Germline V gene sequence: CDR1 SGHRS, CDR2 YFSETQ. Trimming stripped 0 bases from V and 1 base from J, with 10 bases between. The DNA of the CDR3 is TGCGCCAGCAGCTTGGCCTGGGGGTTCCAAGAGACCCAGTACTTC. This codes for CASSLAWGFQETQYF.

This clonotype was recorded only once. CDR3 protein: CASSWGTGGDEQFF. The CDR3 DNA follows: TGCGCCAGCAGCTGGGGGACAGGGGGCGATGAGCAGTTCTTC. The V call is TRBV5-1, the J call TRBJ2-1, with TRBD1 matching 12 bases. This CDR3 contains 14 residues. Germline CDR1 reads SGHRS; CDR2 reads YFSETQ. The trim removed 3 bases at V and 8 bases at J, leaving 3 bases unmatched. Complete variable domain (other parts from reference TRBV5-1 and TRBJ2-1): KAGVTQTPRYLIKTRGQQVTLSCSPISGHRSVSWYQQTPGQGLQFLFEYFSETQRNKGNFPGRFSGRQFSNSRSEMNVSTLELGDSALYLCASSWGTGGDEQFFGPGTRLTVL.

The chain couples TRBV20-1 to TRBJ2-2; 7 bases agree with TRBD2. V lost 3 bases, J lost 2 bases, and 3 bases stayed unmatched. The CDR3 sequence is 14 residues long. Germline V gene data show CDR1 as DFQATT and CDR2 as SNEGSKA (reference sequence). In DNA, the CDR3 is TGCAGTGCTAGGCCGGGACTAAACACCGGGGAGCTGTTTTTT. Its protein product is CSARPGLNTGELFF.

The table lists this clonotype with a few counts. This chain joins TRBV15 and TRBJ1-5, with 12 bases aligning to TRBD1. CDR1 and CDR2 (germline): LNHNV, YYDKDF (reference sequence). The CDR3 is 17 amino acids. The V segment lost 3 bases and the J segment 7 bases; nucleotides outside the gene matches: 10. The CDR3 sequence is CATSRGDRGPVGQPQHF. The CDR3 region has the DNA TGTGCCACCAGCAGGGGGGACAGGGGGCCAGTGGGACAGCCCCAGCATTTT.

About this clonotype itself: A much larger clone is a single base away; this may be a read error. The J gene is TRBJ1-5, the V gene TRBV12-3 or TRBV12-4; 7 bases align to TRBD1. Judging by the DNA end, TRBJ2-3 fits better; the J call may be wrong. The CDR3 length is 16 residues. CDR3 residues: CASSLTTGVGNQPQYF. CDR3 bases: TGTGCCAGCAGTCTCACTACAGGGGTTGGGAATCAGCCCCAGTATTTT.

This clonotype was counted only a few times. The CDR3 nucleotides read TGTGCCAGCAGCTTAGAGGCGGGGCTACGCACAGATACGCAGTATTTT. Its translation is CASSLEAGLRTDTQYF. V gene TRBV7-2 combines with J gene TRBJ2-3, with a possible D match to TRBD2 (6 bases). Trimming stripped 1 base from V and 1 base from J, with 12 bases between. Per the germline V gene, CDR1 is SGHTA and CDR2 is FQGNSA. The CDR3 consists of 16 residues.